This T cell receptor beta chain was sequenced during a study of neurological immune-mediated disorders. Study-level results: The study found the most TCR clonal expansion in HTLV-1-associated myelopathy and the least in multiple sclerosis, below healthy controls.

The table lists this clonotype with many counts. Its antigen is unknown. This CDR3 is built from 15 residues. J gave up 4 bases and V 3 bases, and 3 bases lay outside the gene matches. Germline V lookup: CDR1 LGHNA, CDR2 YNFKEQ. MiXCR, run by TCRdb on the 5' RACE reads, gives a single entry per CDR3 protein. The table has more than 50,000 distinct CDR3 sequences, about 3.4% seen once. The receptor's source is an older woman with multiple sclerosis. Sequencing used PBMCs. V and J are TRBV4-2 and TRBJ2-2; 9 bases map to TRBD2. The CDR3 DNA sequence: TGTGCCAGCAGCCAGCGACTAGCGGCCACCGGGGAGCTGTTTTTT. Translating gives CASSQRLAATGELFF.